The T cell receptor (beta chain) under discussion was sequenced for a study of PD-1 blockade in classical Hodgkin lymphoma. Study-wide points: TCR diversity at baseline was reported to be reduced in newly diagnosed patients relative to healthy donors. Similar baseline diversity was found in complete responders and newly diagnosed patients.

CDR3 size: 10 residues. Germline V CDR1 and CDR2: SGHTS, YDEGEE. Trimming pared 6 bases from V and 5 bases from J, leaving 6 bases between. Autologous stem cell transplantation was followed by relapse in every patient, and brentuximab vedotin exposure varied. Best response was recorded as complete response, partial response or progressive disease. In regard to this clone: Its specificity is unknown.

The repertoire was sequenced with immunoSEQ multiplex PCR; TCRdb's copy has only in-frame clones and lacks some. The data hold approximately 80,000 clones, with approximately 88% observed a single time. The rearrangement uses TRBV5-8 and TRBJ2-7; D not resolved. This receptor was taken from a human donor with classical Hodgkin lymphoma. This material consisted of peripheral blood mononuclear cells (PBMCs), taken at baseline. CDR3 coding DNA: TGTGCCAGCACCCTCCACGAGCAGTACTTC. It yields the protein CASTLHEQYF.